The 32 T cell receptor beta chains given below trace back to one sample, sequenced in a study of long-term antiretroviral therapy in people with HIV. The immunoSEQ assay was v3.0, run at survey level. Sequencing was performed with immunoSEQ multiplex PCR; in TCRdb, only in-frame clones are kept and a portion is missing. The sample carries under 30,000 clones, almost 95% recorded once. The sequencing here drew on unsorted PBMCs, taken just over 7.3 years after starting antiretroviral therapy. The source is a man aged 50 to 59 with HIV.

The sample holds one count of this clone. This rearrangement joins TRBV7-8 to TRBJ2-4; possibly TRBD1 for D (6 bases). V was shortened by 7 bases and J by 0 bases, with 19 bases between the two germline ends. Per the germline V gene, CDR1 is SGHVS and CDR2 is FQNEAQ. The CDR3 extends over 17 amino acids. This chain's CDR3 is CASTPTWTAQAKNIQYF. As DNA, the CDR3 is TGTGCCAGCACCCCTACGTGGACAGCCCAAGCCAAAAACATTCAGTACTTC.

The chain couples TRBV30 to TRBJ1-6, with D hard to call. CDR3 length: 14 amino acids. Trimming shortened V by 3 bases and J by 9 bases, and 15 bases separated the two germline ends. The germline CDR1 and CDR2 sequences are GTSNPN and SVGIG (reference sequence). The CDR3 region has the DNA TGTGCCTGGAGGCCGATTCGATCAAGTTCACCCCTCCACTTT. Protein: CAWRPIRSSSPLHF.

This chain connects TRBV4-1 to TRBJ1-1; 7 bases fit TRBD1. There are 16 residues in the CDR3. V lost 5 bases and J lost 1; bases outside the gene matches: 10. The V gene's germline CDR1 is MGHRA and CDR2 YSYEKL. This CDR3 is CASSWFSGTANTEAFF. The CDR3 DNA is TGCGCCAGCAGCTGGTTCTCCGGGACAGCGAACACTGAAGCTTTCTTT.

This clone has a single count. The chain recombines TRBV4-1 with TRBJ2-3, with 8 bases aligning to TRBD1. The V gene end was trimmed by 0 bases and the J gene end by 4 bases; junction bases not matched to a gene: 9. The CDR3 covers 17 residues. The V gene's germline CDR1 is MGHRA and CDR2 YSYEKL. The CDR3 nucleotides are TGCGCCAGCAGCCAAGAGGGTCCGGACAGGGTACCAGATACGCAGTATTTT. Translation: CASSQEGPDRVPDTQYF.

V gene TRBV6-5 combines with J gene TRBJ2-2; D is uncertain. V lost 0 bases to trimming and J lost 9 bases, with 5 bases between them. Germline loops: CDR1 MNHEY, CDR2 SVGAGI. There are 12 residues in the CDR3. In nucleotides, the CDR3 is TGTGCCAGCAGTTACTCGAGAAGGGAGCTGTTTTTT. It is translated as CASSYSRRELFF.

V usage is TRBV11-2 and J usage is TRBJ2-7; unclear D gene. Between the trimmed V and J ends, which lost 6 bases and 0 bases, there was a span of 12 bases. Germline CDR1 SGHAT, CDR2 FQNNGV. The CDR3 is 14 residues long. The CDR3 is CASRSGGSSYEQYF. CDR3 DNA sequence: TGTGCCAGCAGGTCGGGTGGCAGCTCCTACGAGCAGTACTTC.

The chain combines TRBV27 with TRBJ2-7; D perhaps matches TRBD1 (6 bases). Looked up from germline, CDR1 is MNHEY and CDR2 is SMNVEV (reference sequence). The CDR3 totals 15 residues. V was cut by 0 bases and J by 1 base, with 10 bases left in between. Here the CDR3 DNA reads TGTGCCAGCAGTTTATCCACAGGGACATCCTACGAGCAGTACTTC. This translates into CASSLSTGTSYEQYF.

J is TRBJ2-3 and V is TRBV5-1; 7 bases map to TRBD2. The V segment lost 0 bases and the J segment 2 bases; nucleotides outside the gene matches: 6. The CDR3 contains 16 residues. From germline, CDR1 is SGHRS and CDR2 YFSETQ. The CDR3 reads CASSLGSGVNTDTQYF. In nucleotides, the CDR3 is TGCGCCAGCAGCTTGGGAAGCGGGGTGAACACAGATACGCAGTATTTT.

This clone showed up just a few times. The V and J genes are TRBV2 and TRBJ1-6; 9 bases match TRBD1. V lost 4 bases, J lost 7 bases, and 8 bases stayed unmatched. The germline V gene encodes CDR1 SNHLY and CDR2 FYNNEI. There are 16 residues in the CDR3. The CDR3: CASSGTQGASNSPLHF. Here the CDR3 DNA reads TGTGCCAGCAGTGGGACACAGGGGGCCAGCAATTCACCCCTCCACTTT.

The count of this clone is one. The J gene is TRBJ1-1, the V gene TRBV6-1, with no clear D. V lost 3 bases to trimming and J lost 3 bases, with 8 bases between them. The germline gives CDR1 MNHNS, CDR2 SASEGT. The CDR3 extends over 13 amino acids. The CDR3 DNA reads TGTGCCAGCAGTGAGGGCCCCTACACTGAAGCTTTCTTT. Translating gives CASSEGPYTEAFF.

The V call is TRBV10-3, the J call TRBJ2-7; TRBD2 might be the D (5 bases). CDR1 and CDR2 from the germline V gene are ENHRY and SYGVKD. This CDR3 spans 13 amino acids. Trimming shortened V by 0 bases and J by 9 bases, and 12 bases separated the two germline ends. DNA for the CDR3: TGTGCCATCAGTGAGTCCGCCGGGGTTGGGCAGTACTTC. Protein: CAISESAGVGQYF.

The CDR3 DNA sequence: TGTGCCAGCAGGCCCAACGCAGGGGGCACCGGGGAGCTGTTTTTT. Its protein product is CASRPNAGGTGELFF. The chain joins TRBV2 to TRBJ2-2; 7 nucleotides align to TRBD1. The CDR3 is made up of 15 amino acids. The germline CDR1 and CDR2 sequences are SNHLY and FYNNEI. The V and J ends lost 6 bases and 4 bases, in that order; junction bases with no gene match: 8.

The chain has TRBV2 and TRBJ1-2; 8 bases fit TRBD1. CDR1 is SNHLY, CDR2 FYNNEI, per germline. With 2 bases clipped from V and 2 bases from J, the junction kept 4 bases outside the gene matches. The CDR3 loop spans 15 amino acids. CDR3 protein: CASSELTGANYGYTF. The CDR3 coding sequence is TGTGCCAGCAGTGAACTGACAGGGGCCAACTATGGCTACACCTTC.

The CDR3 is CASSERVTNTEAFF. The CDR3 DNA reads as TGTGCCAGCAGTGAGAGGGTCACTAACACTGAAGCTTTCTTT. The chain links TRBV2 to TRBJ1-1; D call uncertain. Trimming removed 3 bases at V and 2 bases at J, with 10 bases between. CDR1 is SNHLY, CDR2 FYNNEI, per germline. CDR3 length: 14 residues. Drawing the rest from reference TRBV2 and TRBJ1-1, the complete variable domain is EPEVTQTPSHQVTQMGQEVILRCVPISNHLYFYWYRQILGQKVEFLVSFYNNEISEKSEIFDDQFSVERPDGSNFTLKIRSTKLEDSAMYFCASSERVTNTEAFFGQGTRLTVV.

The chain employs TRBV19 and TRBJ2-7; 9 nucleotides line up with TRBD1. There are 15 residues in the CDR3. Germline V gene sequence: CDR1 LNHDA, CDR2 SQIVND (reference sequence). With V trimmed by 9 bases and J by 3 bases, 12 bases remained unmatched. DNA of the CDR3: TGTGCCAGCGAAAAAGGGACAGGGAATTTCTACGAGCAGTACTTC. Protein product: CASEKGTGNFYEQYF.

The J gene is TRBJ1-1, the V gene TRBV5-6; D call uncertain. V was trimmed by 3 bases and J by 5 bases, leaving 17 bases between them. Germline V gene lookup returns CDR1 SGHDT and CDR2 YYEEEE. CDR3 length: 15 residues. Here the CDR3 reads CASSSGGFQGTEAFF. The CDR3 nucleotides read TGTGCCAGCAGCTCGGGCGGCTTCCAAGGGACTGAAGCTTTCTTT.

The chain employs TRBV30 and TRBJ1-1; no clear D gene. CDR3 length equals 12 residues. CDR1 and CDR2 (germline): GTSNPN, SVGIG (reference sequence). The ends were cut back, 7 bases at V and 1 base at J, with 10 bases in the middle. Written as DNA, the CDR3 is TGTGCCTTTAGCACGCCGAACACTGAAGCTTTCTTT. Translation: CAFSTPNTEAFF.

Note on this clone: The sample has other DNA sequences that encode this CDR3 too. The rearrangement uses TRBV5-1 and TRBJ2-1; D is possibly TRBD2 (5 bases). Trimming took 2 bases from V and 2 from J, leaving 8 bases between them. CDR3 length equals 14 residues. CDR1 SGHRS and CDR2 YFSETQ come from the germline V gene. The DNA for the CDR3 is TGCGCCAGCAGCTTTTCCGGGGCCTACAATGAGCAGTTCTTC. Encoded protein: CASSFSGAYNEQFF.

The rearrangement joins TRBV9 to TRBJ1-6, with D perhaps TRBD1 (5 bases). Deletions cut 5 bases from V and 7 bases from J, with 10 bases between. Germline V gene data show CDR1 as SGDLS and CDR2 as YYNGEE. The CDR3 is 13 residues long. CDR3 coding DNA: TGTGCCAGCAGTGGGACTCCGAATTCACCCCTCCACTTT. Its translation: CASSGTPNSPLHF.

The genes are TRBV28 and TRBJ1-2, with 7 bases aligning to TRBD1. V shed 5 bases and J 5 bases; nucleotides not matched to a gene: 8. The CDR3 is 14 amino acids. Germline values: CDR1 MDHEN, CDR2 SYDVKM. CDR3 bases: TGTGCCAGCAGTCGAGAAGGACAGGCATATGGCTACACCTTC. Protein: CASSREGQAYGYTF.

This clone was seen a few times. The chain joins TRBV19 to TRBJ1-2; 8 bases line up with TRBD1. There are 16 residues in the CDR3. The V gene's germline CDR1 is LNHDA and CDR2 SQIVND (reference sequence). V gave up 8 bases and J gave up 3 bases; unmatched junction bases: 14. The CDR3 is CASCRDRSPSHYGYTF. The CDR3, as DNA: TGTGCCAGTTGCCGGGACAGGAGTCCTTCCCACTATGGCTACACCTTC.

The V and J genes are TRBV15 and TRBJ2-1; 7 nucleotides agree with TRBD1. The CDR3 has 12 amino acids. Trimming cost V 5 bases and J 10 bases; bases outside gene matches: 5. Germline V gene lookup returns CDR1 LNHNV and CDR2 YYDKDF (reference sequence). The CDR3 DNA follows: TGTGCCACCAGCCCTTGGACAGGCGAGCAGTTCTTC. Amino acids: CATSPWTGEQFF. Full variable domain (rest looked up from reference TRBV15 and TRBJ2-1): DAMVIQNPRYQVTQFGKPVTLSCSQTLNHNVMYWYQQKSSQAPKLLFHYYDKDFNNEADTPDNFQSRRPNTSFCFLDIRSPGLGDTAMYLCATSPWTGEQFFGPGTRLTVL.

This sequence joins TRBV11-2 and TRBJ2-3, with TRBD1 matching 7 bases. CDR1 and CDR2 from the germline V gene are SGHAT and FQNNGV. The CDR3 contains 15 residues. Trimming cost V 5 bases and J 6 bases; bases outside gene matches: 11. The CDR3 region has the DNA TGTGCCAGCAGCGAGGGACAGCTCCAACTCGATACGCAGTATTTT. Translating gives CASSEGQLQLDTQYF.

The V and J genes are TRBV28 and TRBJ1-6; the D gene is possibly TRBD1 (5 bases). V lost 5 bases to trimming and J lost 10 bases, with 18 bases between them. Germline loops: CDR1 MDHEN, CDR2 SYDVKM. There are 15 residues in the CDR3. CDR3 residues: CASSGPKGWDSPLHF. The CDR3 DNA follows: TGTGCCAGCAGTGGGCCAAAAGGGTGGGACTCACCCCTCCACTTT.

The V gene is TRBV7-6, the J gene TRBJ1-3, with a tentative D call TRBD1 (5 bases). With 1 base removed from V and 1 base from J, the gap between germline ends came to 8 bases. Per the germline V gene, CDR1 is SGHVS and CDR2 is FNYEAQ. This CDR3 is built from 15 residues. The CDR3 bases are TGTGCCAGCAGCTTAGTTCAGGGATCTGGAAACACCATATATTTT. Translating it yields CASSLVQGSGNTIYF.

The rearrangement links TRBV6-6 to TRBJ2-7, with TRBD1 identical over 10 bases. Unmatched junction bases numbered 6, after V lost 4 bases and J lost 6 bases. The CDR3 contains 14 residues. In germline, CDR1 is MNHNY, CDR2 SVGAGI (reference sequence). CDR3 sequence reads: CASSWGTGAGEQYF. CDR3 DNA sequence: TGTGCCAGCAGTTGGGGGACAGGGGCCGGCGAGCAGTACTTC.

This chain uses TRBV4-1 with TRBJ2-7; the D gene is possibly TRBD2 (6 bases). The germline V gene has CDR1 MGHRA and CDR2 YSYEKL. The CDR3 has 15 residues. V lost 3 bases, J lost 6 bases, and 18 bases lay in between. The chain's CDR3 is CASSQFTGTLAEQYF. The CDR3 coding sequence is TGCGCCAGCAGCCAGTTTACCGGGACTTTGGCCGAGCAGTACTTC.

The V and J genes are TRBV30 and TRBJ1-1; no firm D call. This CDR3 region has 13 residues. The ends were cut back, 0 bases at V and 1 base at J, with 6 bases in the middle. Germline V lookup: CDR1 GTSNPN, CDR2 SVGIG (reference sequence). The CDR3, as DNA: TGTGCCTGGAGTGTATCCAGGAACACTGAAGCTTTCTTT. This translates into CAWSVSRNTEAFF.

The chain is built from TRBV7-6 and TRBJ2-3; D gene unclear. Trimming cost V 6 bases and J 2 bases, with 9 bases left between them. The CDR3 consists of 13 residues. The V gene's germline CDR1 is SGHVS and CDR2 FNYEAQ. The CDR3 loop is CASRGYSTDTQYF. The CDR3, as DNA: TGTGCCAGCAGGGGATATTCCACAGATACGCAGTATTTT.

The J gene is TRBJ1-3, the V gene TRBV28; tentatively, D is TRBD1 (5 bases). Looked up from germline, CDR1 is MDHEN and CDR2 is SYDVKM. The CDR3 loop spans 13 amino acids. V shed 6 bases and J shed 4 bases, with 10 bases lying between them. The CDR3 region is CASSSNRGNTIYF. In DNA, the CDR3 is TGTGCCAGCAGCTCGAACAGGGGAAACACCATATATTTT.

CDR3 protein: CASREPPNQPQHF. In DNA form, the CDR3 reads TGCGCCAGCAGGGAACCCCCCAATCAGCCCCAGCATTTT. V gene TRBV10-2 combines with J gene TRBJ1-5; D unclear. V was trimmed by 6 bases and J by 3 bases, leaving 9 bases between them. The CDR3 runs to 13 residues. The germline V gene encodes CDR1 WSHSY and CDR2 SAAADI.

The chain links TRBV6-1 to TRBJ1-1; 8 nucleotides align to TRBD1. V shed 4 bases, J shed 1 base, and the junction held 5 bases outside the gene matches. Germline V gene sequence: CDR1 MNHNS, CDR2 SASEGT. There are 15 residues in the CDR3. The CDR3 sequence: CASSAGTGPNTEAFF. CDR3 nucleotides: TGTGCCAGCAGTGCGGGGACAGGTCCGAACACTGAAGCTTTCTTT.